Each of the 2 T cell receptor beta chains below was sequenced from the same sample in a study of vaccination and CD4 T cells after COVID-19. The treatment was: roughly ten-day PBMC culture with coronavirus spike peptide pools or control peptides (ViraFEST assay). No antigens are known for them. Cultured CD4+ T-cell DNA underwent Oncomine TCR Beta short-read sequencing. TCRdb analysed the PCR reads with MiXCR anew, one entry per CDR3 protein. The sample lists around 15,000 distinct CDR3 sequences, approximately 55% occurring once. Sequencing was carried out using CD4+ T cells from blood, cultured in vitro. The receptor source for this set is a human donor who had recovered from COVID-19.

This sequence joins TRBV20-1 and TRBJ2-1; 8 bases fit TRBD2. CDR1 is DFQATT and CDR2 is SNEGSKA in the germline V gene (reference sequence). Unmatched junction bases numbered 14, after V lost 5 bases and J lost 5 bases. The CDR3 loop spans 16 amino acids. The CDR3 spells CSADGPWRLAHNEQFF. Written as DNA, the CDR3 is TGCAGTGCTGACGGACCGTGGAGACTAGCGCACAATGAGCAGTTCTTC.

CDR3 in DNA: TGTGCCAGCAGCTTGGGGGGCGCCGCTAGTGGCTACACCTTC. Protein sequence: CASSLGGAASGYTF. The genes are TRBV7-3 and TRBJ1-2; TRBD1 is a possible D gene (6 bases). Trimming took 3 bases from V and 7 from J, leaving 15 bases between them. The V gene's germline CDR1 is SGHTA and CDR2 FQGTGA. CDR3 length: 14 residues.